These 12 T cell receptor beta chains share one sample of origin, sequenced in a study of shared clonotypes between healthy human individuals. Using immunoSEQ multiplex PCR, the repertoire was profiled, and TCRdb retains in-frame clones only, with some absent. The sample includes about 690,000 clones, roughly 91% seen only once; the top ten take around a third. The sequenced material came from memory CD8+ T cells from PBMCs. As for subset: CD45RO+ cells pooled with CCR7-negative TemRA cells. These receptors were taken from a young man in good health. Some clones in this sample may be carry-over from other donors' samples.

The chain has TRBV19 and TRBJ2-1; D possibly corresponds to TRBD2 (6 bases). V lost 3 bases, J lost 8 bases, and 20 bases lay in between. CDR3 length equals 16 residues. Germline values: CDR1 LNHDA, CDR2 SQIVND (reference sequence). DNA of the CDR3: TGTGCCAGTAGTATTCTCCGGGACTTCCCGAAACATGAGCAGTTCTTC. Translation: CASSILRDFPKHEQFF. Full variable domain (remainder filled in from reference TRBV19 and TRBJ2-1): DGGITQSPKYLFRKEGQNVTLSCEQNLNHDAMYWYRQDPGQGLRLIYYSQIVNDFQKGDIAEGYSVSREKKESFPLTVTSAQKNPTAFYLCASSILRDFPKHEQFFGPGTRLTVL.

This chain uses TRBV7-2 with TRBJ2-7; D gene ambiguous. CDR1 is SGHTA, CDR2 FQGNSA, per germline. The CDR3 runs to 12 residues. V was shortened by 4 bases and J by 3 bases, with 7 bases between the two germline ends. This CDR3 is CASSWGYYEQYF. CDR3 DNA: TGTGCCAGCAGCTGGGGTTACTACGAGCAGTACTTC. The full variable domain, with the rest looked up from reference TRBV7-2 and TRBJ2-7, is GAGVSQSPSNKVTEKGKDVELRCDPISGHTALYWYRQSLGQGLEFLIYFQGNSAPDKSGLPSDRFSAERTGGSVSTLTIQRTQQEDSAVYLCASSWGYYEQYFGPGTRLTVT.

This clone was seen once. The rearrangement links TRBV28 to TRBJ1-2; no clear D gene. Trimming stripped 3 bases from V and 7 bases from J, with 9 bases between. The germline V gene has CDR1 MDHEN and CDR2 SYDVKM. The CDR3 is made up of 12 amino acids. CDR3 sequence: CASSFRGSGYTF. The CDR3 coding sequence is TGTGCCAGCAGTTTCAGAGGGTCTGGCTACACCTTC.

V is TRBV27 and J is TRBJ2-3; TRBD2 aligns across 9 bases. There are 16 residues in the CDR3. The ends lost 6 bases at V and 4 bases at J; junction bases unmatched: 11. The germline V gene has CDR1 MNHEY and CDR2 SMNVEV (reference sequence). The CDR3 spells CASSQLWREGPDTQYF. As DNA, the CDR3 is TGTGCCAGCAGCCAATTGTGGCGGGAGGGCCCAGATACGCAGTATTTT.

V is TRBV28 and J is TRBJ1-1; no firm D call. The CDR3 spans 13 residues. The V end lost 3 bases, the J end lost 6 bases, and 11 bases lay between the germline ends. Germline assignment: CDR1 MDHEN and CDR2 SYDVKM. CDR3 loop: CASSFRFGPEAFF. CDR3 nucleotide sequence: TGTGCCAGCAGTTTCCGCTTTGGGCCTGAAGCTTTCTTT.

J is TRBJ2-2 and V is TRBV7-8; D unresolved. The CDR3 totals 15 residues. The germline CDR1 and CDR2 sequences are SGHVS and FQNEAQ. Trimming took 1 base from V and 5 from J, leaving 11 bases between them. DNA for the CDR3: TGTGCCAGCAGCTTAGTGGGGTCCCTGACCGGGGAGCTGTTTTTT. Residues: CASSLVGSLTGELFF. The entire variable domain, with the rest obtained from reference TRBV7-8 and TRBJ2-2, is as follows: GAGVSQSPRYKVAKRGQDVALRCDPISGHVSLFWYQQALGQGPEFLTYFQNEAQLDKSGLPSDRFFAERPEGSVSTLKIQRTQQEDSAVYLCASSLVGSLTGELFFGEGSRLTVL.

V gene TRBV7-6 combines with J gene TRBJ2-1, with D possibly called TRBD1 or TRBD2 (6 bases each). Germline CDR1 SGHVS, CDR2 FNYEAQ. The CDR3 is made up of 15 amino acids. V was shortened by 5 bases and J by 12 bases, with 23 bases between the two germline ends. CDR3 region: CASSGERGPHQPQFF. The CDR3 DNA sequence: TGTGCCAGCAGCGGAGAACGGGGGCCACATCAGCCGCAGTTCTTC.

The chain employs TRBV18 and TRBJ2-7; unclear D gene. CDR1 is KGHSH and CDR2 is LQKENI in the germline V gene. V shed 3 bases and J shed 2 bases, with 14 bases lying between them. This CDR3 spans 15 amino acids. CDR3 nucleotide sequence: TGTGCCAGCTCACCTTTAATTGGGCAGCCCTACGAGCAGTACTTC. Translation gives CASSPLIGQPYEQYF.

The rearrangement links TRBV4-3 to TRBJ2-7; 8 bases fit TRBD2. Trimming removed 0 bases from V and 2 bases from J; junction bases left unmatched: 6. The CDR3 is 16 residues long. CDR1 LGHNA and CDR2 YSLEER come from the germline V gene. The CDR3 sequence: CASSQDPAGAAYEQYF. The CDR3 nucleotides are TGCGCCAGCAGCCAAGACCCAGCGGGAGCGGCCTACGAGCAGTACTTC.

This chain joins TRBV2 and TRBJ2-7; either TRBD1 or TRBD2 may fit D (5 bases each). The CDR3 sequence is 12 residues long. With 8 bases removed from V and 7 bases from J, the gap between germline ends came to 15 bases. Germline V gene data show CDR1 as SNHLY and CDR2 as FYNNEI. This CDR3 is CASPGPFGEQYF. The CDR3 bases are TGTGCCAGCCCGGGGCCCTTTGGAGAGCAGTACTTC.

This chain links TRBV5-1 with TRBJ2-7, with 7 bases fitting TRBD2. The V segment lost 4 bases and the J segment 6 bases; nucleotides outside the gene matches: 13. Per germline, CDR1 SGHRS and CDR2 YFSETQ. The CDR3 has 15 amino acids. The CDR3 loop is CASSRGGERYGEQYF. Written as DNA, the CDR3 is TGCGCCAGCAGCCGTGGGGGGGAAAGGTATGGCGAGCAGTACTTC.

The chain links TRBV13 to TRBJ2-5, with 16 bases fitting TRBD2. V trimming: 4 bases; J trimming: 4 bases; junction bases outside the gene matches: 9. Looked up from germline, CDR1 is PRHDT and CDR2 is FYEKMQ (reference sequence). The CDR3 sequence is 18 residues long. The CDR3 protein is CASSYTGTSGRARETQYF. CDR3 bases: TGTGCCAGCAGCTACACCGGGACTAGCGGGAGGGCCCGAGAGACCCAGTACTTC.